This TCR beta chain was profiled in a study of vaccination and CD4 T cells after COVID-19. About the study: Overlapping peptides covering the spike proteins of SARS-CoV-2, HCoV-NL63, HCoV-OC43 and HCoV-229E were added to stimulate cells.

Sample treatment: roughly 11-day PBMC culture with coronavirus spike peptide pools or control peptides (ViraFEST assay). Regarding this clonotype: The antigen remains undetermined.

Researchers used the Oncomine TCR Beta short-read assay to sequence DNA from cultured CD4+ T cells. TCRdb processed the PCR reads anew with MiXCR; each CDR3 protein has one entry. The sample lists roughly 17,000 distinct CDR3 sequences; 55% were seen once. Looked up from germline, CDR1 is LNHDA and CDR2 is SQIVND (reference sequence). CDR3 length: 15 residues. V was shortened by 3 bases and J by 2 bases, with 14 bases between the two germline ends. The TCR was taken from a human donor who had recovered from COVID-19. V gene TRBV19 combines with J gene TRBJ2-7; no reliable D call. The source material was CD4+ T cells from blood, cultured in vitro. As DNA, the CDR3 is TGTGCCAGTAGTATTATCTGGCCCAATCCCTACGAGCAGTACTTC. The encoded protein is CASSIIWPNPYEQYF. The full variable domain, completed using reference TRBV19 and TRBJ2-7, is DGGITQSPKYLFRKEGQNVTLSCEQNLNHDAMYWYRQDPGQGLRLIYYSQIVNDFQKGDIAEGYSVSREKKESFPLTVTSAQKNPTAFYLCASSIIWPNPYEQYFGPGTRLTVT.